The subject of this entry is one TCR beta chain. The antigen is unknown. The V gene end was trimmed by 6 bases and the J gene end by 7 bases; junction bases not matched to a gene: 1. This CDR3 has 14 amino acids. The germline V gene has CDR1 SEHNR and CDR2 FQNEAQ (reference sequence). This entry is derived from a study of T cell responses to AZD1222 COVID-19 vaccine. TCRdb's copy holds only in-frame clones and misses some; the assay was immunoSEQ multiplex PCR. The table records approximately 160,000 clones, about nine tenths of them present only once. Study-wide points: Spike-wide coverage was observed for vaccine-associated CD4 TCRs, with dominant responses at 160-218 and 743-854. Most donors were white British and more were female, and clonal diversity was possibly underestimated. No day 14 peak samples; only post-peak repertoires were characterized.

The clonotype originates from an adult in good health. Source: peripheral blood, taken on day 0 of AZD1222 vaccination. The J gene is TRBJ2-1, the V gene TRBV7-9; 15 nucleotides match TRBD2. The DNA for the CDR3 is TGTGCCAGCAGAGGGACTAGCGGGGGGAATGAGCAGTTCTTC. It translates to CASRGTSGGNEQFF. The full variable domain, completed using reference TRBV7-9 and TRBJ2-1, is DTGVSQNPRHKITKRGQNVTFRCDPISEHNRLYWYRQTLGQGPEFLTYFQNEAQLEKSRLLSDRFSAERPKGSFSTLEIQRTEQGDSAMYLCASRGTSGGNEQFFGPGTRLTVL.